This T cell receptor (beta chain) originates from a study of CD8+CD57+ T cells in acquired aplastic anemia. Genomic DNA provided the template from which TCR beta VDJ and CDR3 profiles were obtained. Each CDR3 protein gets one entry after TCRdb re-called the reads with MiXCR. The profile shows under 350,000 distinct CDR3 sequences, 50% to 70% of them singletons. CDR1 and CDR2 (germline): SGHTA, FQGNSA. The CDR3 runs 15 residues. The V segment lost 1 base and the J segment 3 bases; nucleotides outside the gene matches: 4. The gene calls are TRBV7-2 and TRBJ2-5, with 8 nucleotides matching TRBD1. The sample was sorted CD4+, CD8+, or CD8+CD57+ T cells (not recorded which) from PBMCs. The source is a human donor with severe aplastic anemia or a healthy control (not recorded which). The CDR3 protein is CASSLGQGAKETQYF. The CDR3 nucleotides are TGTGCCAGCAGCTTAGGCCAGGGGGCGAAAGAGACCCAGTACTTC. The whole variable domain, filled in from reference TRBV7-2 and TRBJ2-5, reads GAGVSQSPSNKVTEKGKDVELRCDPISGHTALYWYRQSLGQGLEFLIYFQGNSAPDKSGLPSDRFSAERTGGSVSTLTIQRTQQEDSAVYLCASSLGQGAKETQYFGPGTRLLVL.